Listed below are T cell receptor beta chains from one sample, sequenced in a study of CD8 T cells in ankylosing spondylitis. MiXCR was run by TCRdb on the 5' RACE reads, yielding one entry per CDR3 protein. Of about 340,000 distinct CDR3 sequences in the sample, 20% were seen once. The specimen sequenced was blood, either unsorted or a sorted T cell fraction (not recorded which). Source of these receptors: a male donor with ankylosing spondylitis or in good health (not recorded which). CDR3s include the opening cysteine and the closing phenylalanine or tryptophan. A D gene is named only where the DNA matches it firmly. Clone size is not always given. Where it is, it says once, few, many or a class for expanded clones.

D gene | J gene | clone size | V gene | CDR3 DNA | CDR3 protein
. | TRBJ1-2 | few | TRBV4-1 | TGCGCCAGCAGCCCCACCTCCCGACAGCGCAGTGACTATGGCTACACCTTC | CASSPTSRQRSDYGYTF
TRBD2 | TRBJ2-3 | few | TRBV7-6 | TGTGCCAGCAGCTGGGAGGAGGGCGGGACTAGCGGACCAGATACGCAGTATTTT | CASSWEEGGTSGPDTQYF
. | TRBJ2-7 | few | TRBV6-1 | TGTGCCAGCAGCGCGGGGGGGACAGGCTACGAGCAGTACTTC | CASSAGGTGYEQYF
. | TRBJ2-7 | . | TRBV6-1 | TGTGCCAGCAGTGATTACACCTACGAGCAGTACTTC | CASSDYTYEQYF
TRBD1 | TRBJ2-7 | few | TRBV10-3 | TGTGCCATCAGTGGGGACAGGGACATCTACGAGCAGTACTTC | CAISGDRDIYEQYF
TRBD1 | TRBJ2-7 | . | TRBV5-1 | TGCGCCACCCCGCCGGGACAGGGACGGGCTGAGCAGTACTTC | CATPPGQGRAEQYF
TRBD2 | TRBJ2-1 | . | TRBV19 | TGTGCCAGTAGTGTAGGGAGGGAACTTAGCTCCTACAATGAGCAGTTCTTC | CASSVGRELSSYNEQFF
. | TRBJ1-2 | . | TRBV6-4 | TGTGCCAGCAGTGACTCGACAGAGGACTATGGCTACACCTTC | CASSDSTEDYGYTF
. | TRBJ2-5 | many | TRBV12-3/TRBV12-4 | TGTGCCAGCAGTTCCCAGTACCAAGAGACCCAGTACTTC | CASSSQYQETQYF
TRBD1 | TRBJ2-4 | many | TRBV29-1 | TGCAGCGTGCCGGGACAGGGGTCAAGGGAGGCCAAAAACATTCAGTACTTC | CSVPGQGSREAKNIQYF
. | TRBJ2-7 | few | TRBV20-1 | TGCAGTGCGCGGTACAGGGTGGCATCCTACGAGCAGTACTTC | CSARYRVASYEQYF
. | TRBJ2-5 | . | TRBV12-3/TRBV12-4 | TGTGCCAGCAGTTCGTCGGCGACCCCCGGGGAGACCCAGTACTTC | CASSSSATPGETQYF
. | TRBJ2-7 | few | TRBV7-8 | TGTGCCAGCCGCGAGCAGTACTTC | CASREQYF
TRBD2 | TRBJ2-1 | . | TRBV12-3/TRBV12-4 | TGTGCCAGCAGTACAACTAGCGGGGGGCTATGGGAGTTTGAGCAGTTCTTC | CASSTTSGGLWEFEQFF
. | TRBJ2-2 | few | TRBV15 | TGTGCCACCAGCGGGACACCGAACACCGGGGAGCTGTTTTTT | CATSGTPNTGELFF
. | TRBJ2-2 | . | TRBV6-5 | TGTGCCAGCAGTTCAGGCCTGACGATGGGTGGGACCGGGGAGCTGTTTTTT | CASSSGLTMGGTGELFF
. | TRBJ1-1 | . | TRBV30 | TGTGCCTGGAGTGTAAAAGGTTCAGCTGAAGCTTTCTTT | CAWSVKGSAEAFF
TRBD2 | TRBJ2-1 | few | TRBV28 | TGTGCCAGCAGTCCCCTCGCGGGGGTATACAATGAGCAGTTCTTC | CASSPLAGVYNEQFF
. | TRBJ2-1 | . | TRBV4-1 | TGCGCCAGCAGCCAAGAGGGGGCAGGGGACAACAATGAGCAGTTCTTC | CASSQEGAGDNNEQFF
. | TRBJ2-5 | few | TRBV20-1 | TGCAGTGCTAGAAGCGTAAACCGGGGGGAGACCCAGTACTTC | CSARSVNRGETQYF
. | TRBJ1-2 | . | TRBV29-1 | TGCAGCGTCCCCCCCGCGGGCCCTTATGGCTACACCTTC | CSVPPAGPYGYTF
. | TRBJ2-4 | . | TRBV29-1 | TGCAGCGTTGAAGGGAGAATTAAAAACATTCAGTACTTC | CSVEGRIKNIQYF
. | TRBJ2-5 | many | TRBV7-9 | TGTGCCAGCTTCCCAACTACGGTGGCGTGGGAGACCCAGTACTTC | CASFPTTVAWETQYF
. | TRBJ2-2 | few | TRBV5-1 | TGCGCCAGCAGCTTGGCCCTGGGGGGCGAGGCCGGGGAGCTGTTTTTT | CASSLALGGEAGELFF
. | TRBJ2-7 | few | TRBV2 | TGTGCCAGCAGTGATCTAGCGTCCTACGAGCAGTACTTC | CASSDLASYEQYF
. | TRBJ2-5 | . | TRBV9 | TGTGCCAGCAGCGTAGAAGGTGGGAGATCGTACTTC | CASSVEGGRSYF
TRBD1 | TRBJ2-3 | few | TRBV20-1 | TGCAGTGCTAGAAAGTTAGGGACAGGGCTTGCAGATACGCAGTATTTT | CSARKLGTGLADTQYF
. | TRBJ2-7 | few | TRBV5-1 | TGCGCCAGCAACCAAAGGGGGAGGCCCTACGAGCAGTACTTC | CASNQRGRPYEQYF
. | TRBJ1-1 | few | TRBV7-9 | TGTGCCGGGGGTACGCCTGACACTGAAGCTTTCTTT | CAGGTPDTEAFF
TRBD1 | TRBJ1-2 | few | TRBV6-1 | TGTGCCAGCAGATTCGGGACAGGGGACTATGGCTACACCTTC | CASRFGTGDYGYTF
TRBD1 | TRBJ2-7 | . | TRBV28 | TGTGCCAGCAGTTTAACTCGGACAGGCACCTCCTACGAGCAGTACTTC | CASSLTRTGTSYEQYF
. | TRBJ2-3 | . | TRBV7-9 | TGTGCCAGCAGCCCCGTCCGGAGGGCGAGAGATACGCAGTATTTT | CASSPVRRARDTQYF
. | TRBJ2-5 | . | TRBV6-2/TRBV6-3 | TGTGCCGACCCAGGGGAAGGCGAGACCCAGTACTTC | CADPGEGETQYF
. | TRBJ2-7 | many | TRBV12-3/TRBV12-4 | TGTGCCAGCAGTAGCCGGGCGCAGAGCTCCTACGAGCAGTACTTC | CASSSRAQSSYEQYF
TRBD1 | TRBJ2-3 | few | TRBV12-3/TRBV12-4 | TGTGCCAGCAGTGGACAGGGGGCACTCGATACGCAGTATTTT | CASSGQGALDTQYF
. | TRBJ2-2 | few | TRBV6-1 | TGTGCCAGCAGTGAAGGACACCAGGGGAACACCGGGGAGCTGTTTTTT | CASSEGHQGNTGELFF
. | TRBJ2-3 | few | TRBV6-1 | TGTGCCAGCAATGGGGCAGGTGCCACAGATACGCAGTATTTT | CASNGAGATDTQYF
TRBD2 | TRBJ2-1 | many | TRBV15 | TGTGCCACCAGCAGTGTACTAGCGAACAACTACAATGAGCAGTTCTTC | CATSSVLANNYNEQFF
TRBD1 | TRBJ2-5 | . | TRBV7-6 | TGTGCCAGCAGCTTAAATGCCTATGCACAGGGGAAAACTATAGAGACCCAGTACTTC | CASSLNAYAQGKTIETQYF
. | TRBJ2-4 | . | TRBV7-2 | TGTGCCAGCAGATGGATAGGGGGAAGGGACATTCAGTACTTC | CASRWIGGRDIQYF
TRBD2 | TRBJ2-5 | . | TRBV10-3 | TGTGCCATCAGTGGAAGTCTAGCGGGCTCGGAGACCCAGTACTTC | CAISGSLAGSETQYF
TRBD2 | TRBJ2-5 | few | TRBV12-3/TRBV12-4 | TGTGCCAGCAGTGCCCTGAGCGGGGAGACGGAGACCCAGTACTTC | CASSALSGETETQYF
. | TRBJ2-3 | once | TRBV4-1 | TGCGCCAGCACCCCGATAGGGGCTAGCACAGATACGCAGTATTTT | CASTPIGASTDTQYF
. | TRBJ2-7 | few | TRBV20-1 | TGCAGTGCCCTCTTCCGGGACCCCTCCTACGAGCAGTACTTC | CSALFRDPSYEQYF
. | TRBJ1-1 | few | TRBV27 | TGTGCCAGCAGTTTGACCGGGATGCCGAACACTGAAGCTTTCTTT | CASSLTGMPNTEAFF
. | TRBJ2-7 | . | TRBV9 | TGTGCCAGCAGCGTAGACCGGACCGGGTACGAGCAGTACTTC | CASSVDRTGYEQYF
. | TRBJ1-1 | . | TRBV29-1 | TGCAGCGTTGTGGAGGCGAACACTGAAGCTTTCTTT | CSVVEANTEAFF
. | TRBJ2-2 | few | TRBV5-8 | TGTGCCAGCAGCTTATCAGGGCCCTACACCGGGGAGCTGTTTTTT | CASSLSGPYTGELFF
TRBD1 | TRBJ2-7 | few | TRBV7-9 | TGTGCCAGCATACAAGAGGACAGGTTAGACGAGCAGTACTTC | CASIQEDRLDEQYF
TRBD2 | TRBJ2-2 | . | TRBV4-1 | TGCGCCAGCAGGGGACTAGCGAATACCGGGGAGCTGTTTTTT | CASRGLANTGELFF
. | TRBJ1-1 | . | TRBV11-1 | TGTGCCAGCAGCAATCACAGGGAGCCGAACACTGAAGCTTTCTTT | CASSNHREPNTEAFF
. | TRBJ1-2 | few | TRBV12-3/TRBV12-4 | TGTGCCAGCAGTTTGGGGGCGGACCGTAGCTATGGCTACACCTTC | CASSLGADRSYGYTF
. | TRBJ2-1 | . | TRBV20-1 | TGCAGTGCTCCGTGGGTCCGAGCGCGGATCGAAGGGAATGAGCAGTTCTTC | CSAPWVRARIEGNEQFF
TRBD1 | TRBJ2-5 | few | TRBV11-2 | TGTGCCAGCAGCTTCGGCAGGGGGCCGCTACGGCAAGAGACCCAGTACTTC | CASSFGRGPLRQETQYF
TRBD2 | TRBJ2-7 | . | TRBV3-1 | TGTGCCAGCAGCCCCGGGGTAGCGGGGGTCTACGAGCAGTACTTC | CASSPGVAGVYEQYF